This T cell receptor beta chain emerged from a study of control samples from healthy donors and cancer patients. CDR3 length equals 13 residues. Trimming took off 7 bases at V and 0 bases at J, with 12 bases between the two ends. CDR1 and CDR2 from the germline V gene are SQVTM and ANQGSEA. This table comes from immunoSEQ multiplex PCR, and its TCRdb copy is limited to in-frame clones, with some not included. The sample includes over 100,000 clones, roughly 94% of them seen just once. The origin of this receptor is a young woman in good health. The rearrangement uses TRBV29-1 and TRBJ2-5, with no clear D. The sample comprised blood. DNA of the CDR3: TGCAGCGCTGGCGAGGAAAACCAAGAGACCCAGTACTTC. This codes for CSAGEENQETQYF. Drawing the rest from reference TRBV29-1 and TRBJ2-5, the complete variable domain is SAVISQKPSRDICQRGTSLTIQCQVDSQVTMMFWYRQQPGQSLTLIATANQGSEATYESGFVIDKFPISRPNLTFSTLTVSNMSPEDSSIYLCSAGEENQETQYFGPGTRLLVL.